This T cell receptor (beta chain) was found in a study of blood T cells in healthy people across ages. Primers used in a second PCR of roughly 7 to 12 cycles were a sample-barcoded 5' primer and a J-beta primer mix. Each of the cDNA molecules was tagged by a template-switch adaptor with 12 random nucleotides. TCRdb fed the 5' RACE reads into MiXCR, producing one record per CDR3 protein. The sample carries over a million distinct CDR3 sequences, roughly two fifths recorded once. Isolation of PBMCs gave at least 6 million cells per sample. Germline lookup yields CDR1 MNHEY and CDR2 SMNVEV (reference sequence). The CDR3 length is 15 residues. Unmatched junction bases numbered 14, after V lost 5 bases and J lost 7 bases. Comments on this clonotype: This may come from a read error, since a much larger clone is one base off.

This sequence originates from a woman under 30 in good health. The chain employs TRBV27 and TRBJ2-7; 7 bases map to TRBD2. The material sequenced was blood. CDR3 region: CASSRTRETYNEQYF. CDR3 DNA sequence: TGTGCCAGCAGTCGGACGCGGGAGACCTACAATGAGCAGTACTTC.